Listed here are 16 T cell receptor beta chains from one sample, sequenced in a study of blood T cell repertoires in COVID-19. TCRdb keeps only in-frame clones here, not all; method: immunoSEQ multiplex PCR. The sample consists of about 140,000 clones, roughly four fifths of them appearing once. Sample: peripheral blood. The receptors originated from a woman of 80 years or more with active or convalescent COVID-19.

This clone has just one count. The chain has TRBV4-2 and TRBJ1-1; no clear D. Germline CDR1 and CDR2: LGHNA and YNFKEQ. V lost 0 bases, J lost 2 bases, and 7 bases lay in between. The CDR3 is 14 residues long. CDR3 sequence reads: CASSQERHNTEAFF. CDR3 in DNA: TGTGCCAGCAGCCAAGAGAGGCATAACACTGAAGCTTTCTTT.

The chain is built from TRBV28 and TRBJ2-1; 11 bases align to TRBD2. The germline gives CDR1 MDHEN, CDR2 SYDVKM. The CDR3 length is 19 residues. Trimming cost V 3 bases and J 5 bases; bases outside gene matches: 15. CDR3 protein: CASSLGPIGLAGGNNEQFF. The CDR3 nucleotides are TGTGCCAGCAGTTTGGGTCCGATAGGGCTAGCGGGGGGTAACAATGAGCAGTTCTTC.

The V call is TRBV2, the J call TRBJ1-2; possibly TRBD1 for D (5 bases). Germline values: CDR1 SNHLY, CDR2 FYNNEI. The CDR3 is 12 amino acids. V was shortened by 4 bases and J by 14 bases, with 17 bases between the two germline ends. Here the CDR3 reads CASSADTGARTF. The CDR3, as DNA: TGTGCCAGCAGTGCAGACACAGGAGCCCGAACCTTC.

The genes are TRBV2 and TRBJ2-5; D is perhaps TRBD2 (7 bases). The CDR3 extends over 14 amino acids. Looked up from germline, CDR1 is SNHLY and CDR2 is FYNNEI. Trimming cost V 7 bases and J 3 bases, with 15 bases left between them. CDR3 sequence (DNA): TGTGCCAGCATAGGGGGGAGGGGAAAAGAGACCCAGTACTTC. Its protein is CASIGGRGKETQYF.

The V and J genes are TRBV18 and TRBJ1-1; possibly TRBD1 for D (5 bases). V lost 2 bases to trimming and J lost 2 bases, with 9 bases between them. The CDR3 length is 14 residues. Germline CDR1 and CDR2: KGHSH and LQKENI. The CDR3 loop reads CASSPARANTEAFF. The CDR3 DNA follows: TGTGCCAGCTCACCAGCCAGGGCAAACACTGAAGCTTTCTTT.

CDR3 DNA sequence: TGTGCCAGCAGCGTAGTTGCCCACGGTGAGCAGTTCTTC. Translation gives CASSVVAHGEQFF. The V call is TRBV9, the J call TRBJ2-1; D not certain. V was pared by 0 bases and J by 9 bases, with 10 bases between. The CDR3 is 13 residues long. Germline V CDR1 and CDR2: SGDLS, YYNGEE.

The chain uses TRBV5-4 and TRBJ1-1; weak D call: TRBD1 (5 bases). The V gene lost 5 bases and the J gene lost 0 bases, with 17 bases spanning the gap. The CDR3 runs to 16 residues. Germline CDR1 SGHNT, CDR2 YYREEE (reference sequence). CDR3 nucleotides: TGTGCCAGCAGACCGACAGCAACAACGATGAACACTGAAGCTTTCTTT. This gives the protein CASRPTATTMNTEAFF.

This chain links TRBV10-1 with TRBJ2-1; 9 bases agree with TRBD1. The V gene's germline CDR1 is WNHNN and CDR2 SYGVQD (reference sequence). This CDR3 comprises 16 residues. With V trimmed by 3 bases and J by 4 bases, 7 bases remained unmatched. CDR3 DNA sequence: TGCGCCAGCAGTGATTCACCGGGACAGGGTTACAATGAGCAGTTCTTC. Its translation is CASSDSPGQGYNEQFF.

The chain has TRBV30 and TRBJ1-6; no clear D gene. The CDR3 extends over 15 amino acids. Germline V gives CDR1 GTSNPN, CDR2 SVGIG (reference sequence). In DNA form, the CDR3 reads TGTGCTGGCAAGATGGGAGGTCCGGATAATTCACCCCTCCACTTT. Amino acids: CAGKMGGPDNSPLHF.

For the CDR3, the DNA is TGTGCCAGTCAACAGCACTACGAGCAGTACTTC. It yields the protein CASQQHYEQYF. The rearrangement uses TRBV28 and TRBJ2-7; D unresolved. The CDR3 is 11 amino acids. V lost 9 bases to trimming and J lost 3 bases, with 9 bases between them. Germline V lookup: CDR1 MDHEN, CDR2 SYDVKM.

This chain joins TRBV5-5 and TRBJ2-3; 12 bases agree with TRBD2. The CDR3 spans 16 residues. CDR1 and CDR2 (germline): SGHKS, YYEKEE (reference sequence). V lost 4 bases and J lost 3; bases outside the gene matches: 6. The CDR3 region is CASSGPSGGGTDTQYF. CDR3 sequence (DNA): TGTGCCAGCAGCGGACCTAGCGGGGGGGGTACAGATACGCAGTATTTT. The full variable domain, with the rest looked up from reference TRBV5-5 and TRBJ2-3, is DAGVTQSPTHLIKTRGQQVTLRCSPISGHKSVSWYQQVLGQGPQFIFQYYEKEERGRGNFPDRFSARQFPNYSSELNVNALLLGDSALYLCASSGPSGGGTDTQYFGPGTRLTVL.

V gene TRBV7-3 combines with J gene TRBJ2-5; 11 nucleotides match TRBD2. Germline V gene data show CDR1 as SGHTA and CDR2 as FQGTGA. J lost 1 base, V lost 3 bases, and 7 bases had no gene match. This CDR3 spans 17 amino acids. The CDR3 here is CASSLALAGGPQETQYF. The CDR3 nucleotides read TGTGCCAGCAGCTTGGCTCTAGCGGGGGGCCCCCAAGAGACCCAGTACTTC.

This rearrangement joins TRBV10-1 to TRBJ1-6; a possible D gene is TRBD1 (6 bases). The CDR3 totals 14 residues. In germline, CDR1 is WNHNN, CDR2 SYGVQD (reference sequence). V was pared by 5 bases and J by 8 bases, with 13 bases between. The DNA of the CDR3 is TGCGCCAGCAGTAGGTCGGACAGCCATTCACCCCTCCACTTT. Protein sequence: CASSRSDSHSPLHF.

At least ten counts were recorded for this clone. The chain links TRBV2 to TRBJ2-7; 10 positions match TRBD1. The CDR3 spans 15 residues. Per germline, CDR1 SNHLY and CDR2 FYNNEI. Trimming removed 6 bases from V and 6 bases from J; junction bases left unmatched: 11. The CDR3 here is CASSGRGQGQLEQYF. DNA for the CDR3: TGTGCCAGCAGCGGAAGGGGACAGGGGCAACTCGAGCAGTACTTC.

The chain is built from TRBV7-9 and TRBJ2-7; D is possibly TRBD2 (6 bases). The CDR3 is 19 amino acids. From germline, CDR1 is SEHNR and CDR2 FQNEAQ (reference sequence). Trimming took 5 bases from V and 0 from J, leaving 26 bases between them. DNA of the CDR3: TGTGCCAGCAGCCCGAGACGGACTAACCCGGATCTAAGCTCCTACGAGCAGTACTTC. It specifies CASSPRRTNPDLSSYEQYF.

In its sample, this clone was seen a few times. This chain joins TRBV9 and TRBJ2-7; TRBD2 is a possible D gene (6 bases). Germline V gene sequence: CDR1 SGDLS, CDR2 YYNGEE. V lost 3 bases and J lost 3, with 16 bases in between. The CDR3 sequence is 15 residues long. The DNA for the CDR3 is TGTGCCAGCAGCGCCGGGACCCTGGGAGGCTACGAGCAGTACTTC. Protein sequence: CASSAGTLGGYEQYF. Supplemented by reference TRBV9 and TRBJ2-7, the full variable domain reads DSGVTQTPKHLITATGQRVTLRCSPRSGDLSVYWYQQSLDQGLQFLIQYYNGEERAKGNILERFSAQQFPDLHSELNLSSLELGDSALYFCASSAGTLGGYEQYFGPGTRLTVT.